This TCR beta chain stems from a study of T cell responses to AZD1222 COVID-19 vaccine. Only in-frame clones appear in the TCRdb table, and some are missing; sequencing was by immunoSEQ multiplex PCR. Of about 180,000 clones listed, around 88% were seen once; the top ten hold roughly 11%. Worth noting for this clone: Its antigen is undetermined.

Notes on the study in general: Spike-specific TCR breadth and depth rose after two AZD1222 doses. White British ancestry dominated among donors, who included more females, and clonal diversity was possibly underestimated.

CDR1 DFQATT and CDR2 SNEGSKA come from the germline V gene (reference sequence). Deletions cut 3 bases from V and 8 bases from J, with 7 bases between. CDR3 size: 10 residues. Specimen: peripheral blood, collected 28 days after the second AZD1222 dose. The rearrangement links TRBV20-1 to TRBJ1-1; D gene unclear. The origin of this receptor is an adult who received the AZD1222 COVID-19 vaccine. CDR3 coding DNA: TGCAGTGCTAGGGGCACGGAAGCTTTCTTT. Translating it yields CSARGTEAFF.